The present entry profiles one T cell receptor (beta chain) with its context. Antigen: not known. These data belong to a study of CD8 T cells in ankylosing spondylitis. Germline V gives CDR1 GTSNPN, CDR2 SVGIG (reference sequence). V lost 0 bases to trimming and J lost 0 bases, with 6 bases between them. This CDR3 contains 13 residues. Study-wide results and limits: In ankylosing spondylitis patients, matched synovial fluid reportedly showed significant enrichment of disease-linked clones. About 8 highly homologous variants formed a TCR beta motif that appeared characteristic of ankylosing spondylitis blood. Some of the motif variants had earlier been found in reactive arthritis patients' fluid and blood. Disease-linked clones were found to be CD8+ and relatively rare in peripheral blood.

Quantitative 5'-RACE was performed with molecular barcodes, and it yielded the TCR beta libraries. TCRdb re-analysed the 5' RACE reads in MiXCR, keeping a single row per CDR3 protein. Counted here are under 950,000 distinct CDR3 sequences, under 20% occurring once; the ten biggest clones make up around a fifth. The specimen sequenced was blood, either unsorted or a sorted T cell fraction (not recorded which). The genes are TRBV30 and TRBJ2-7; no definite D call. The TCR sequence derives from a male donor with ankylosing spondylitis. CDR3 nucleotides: TGTGCCTGGAGTGTAGGAAACTCCTACGAGCAGTACTTC. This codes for CAWSVGNSYEQYF.